Described below is a single T cell receptor (beta chain) sequence and its context. The data were produced by immunoSEQ multiplex PCR, yet TCRdb's version contains in-frame clones alone and is incomplete. Of approximately 100,000 clones in the sample, 80% to 90% are singletons; the top ten hold roughly 8%. Documented time point: baseline pretreatment blood. Treatment indicated: 15 Gy SBRT to primary tumor, nephrectomy 4 weeks later. Blood was sampled at baseline, 2 weeks and 4 weeks after SBRT. The data were obtained in a study of radiation and T cells in renal cell carcinoma. This receptor was obtained from a man aged 50-59 years with renal cell carcinoma. This specimen consisted of blood, obtained from a patient whose treatment included radiotherapy and nephrectomy.

CDR3 in DNA: TGTGCCAGCAGTTCAATACTGTGGGCAGGGGGCACCTACGAGCAGTACTTC. It specifies CASSSILWAGGTYEQYF. The chain links TRBV27 to TRBJ2-7; 8 bases are a match to TRBD1. V shed 4 bases and J 2 bases; nucleotides not matched to a gene: 13. The CDR3 has 17 residues. Germline-derived CDR1 and CDR2 are MNHEY and SMNVEV (reference sequence).